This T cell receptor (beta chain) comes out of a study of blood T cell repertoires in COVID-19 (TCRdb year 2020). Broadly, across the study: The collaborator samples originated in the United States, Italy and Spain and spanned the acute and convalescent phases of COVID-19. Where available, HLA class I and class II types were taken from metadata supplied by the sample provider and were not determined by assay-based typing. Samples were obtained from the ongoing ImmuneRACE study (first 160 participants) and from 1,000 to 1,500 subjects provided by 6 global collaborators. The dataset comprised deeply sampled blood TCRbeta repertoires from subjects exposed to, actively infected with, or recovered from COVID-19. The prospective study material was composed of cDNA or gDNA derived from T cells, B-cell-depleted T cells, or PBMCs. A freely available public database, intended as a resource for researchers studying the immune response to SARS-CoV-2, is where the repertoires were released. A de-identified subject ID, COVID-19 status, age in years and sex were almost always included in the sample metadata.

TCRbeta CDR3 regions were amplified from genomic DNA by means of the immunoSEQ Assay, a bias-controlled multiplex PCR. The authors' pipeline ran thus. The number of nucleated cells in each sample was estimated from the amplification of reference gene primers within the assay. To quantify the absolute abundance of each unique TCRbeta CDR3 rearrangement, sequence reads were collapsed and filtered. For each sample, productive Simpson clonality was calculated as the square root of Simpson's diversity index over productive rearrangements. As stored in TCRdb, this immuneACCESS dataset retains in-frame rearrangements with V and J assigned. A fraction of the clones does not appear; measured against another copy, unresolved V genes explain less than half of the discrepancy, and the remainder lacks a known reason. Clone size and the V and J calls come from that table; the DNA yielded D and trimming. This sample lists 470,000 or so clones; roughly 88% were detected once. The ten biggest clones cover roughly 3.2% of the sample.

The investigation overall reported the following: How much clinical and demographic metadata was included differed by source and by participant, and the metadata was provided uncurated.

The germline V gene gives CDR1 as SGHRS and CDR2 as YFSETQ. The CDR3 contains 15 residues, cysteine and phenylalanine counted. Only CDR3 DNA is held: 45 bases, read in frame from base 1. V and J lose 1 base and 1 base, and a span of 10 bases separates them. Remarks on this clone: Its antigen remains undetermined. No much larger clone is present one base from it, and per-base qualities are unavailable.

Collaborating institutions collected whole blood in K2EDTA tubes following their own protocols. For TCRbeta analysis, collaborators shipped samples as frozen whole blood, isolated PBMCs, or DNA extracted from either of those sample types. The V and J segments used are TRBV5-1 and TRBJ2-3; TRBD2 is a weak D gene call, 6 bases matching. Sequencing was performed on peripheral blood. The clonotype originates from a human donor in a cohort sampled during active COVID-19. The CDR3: CASSLLSSGTDTQYF. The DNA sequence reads TGCGCCAGCAGCTTGTTGTCTAGCGGCACAGATACGCAGTATTTT.